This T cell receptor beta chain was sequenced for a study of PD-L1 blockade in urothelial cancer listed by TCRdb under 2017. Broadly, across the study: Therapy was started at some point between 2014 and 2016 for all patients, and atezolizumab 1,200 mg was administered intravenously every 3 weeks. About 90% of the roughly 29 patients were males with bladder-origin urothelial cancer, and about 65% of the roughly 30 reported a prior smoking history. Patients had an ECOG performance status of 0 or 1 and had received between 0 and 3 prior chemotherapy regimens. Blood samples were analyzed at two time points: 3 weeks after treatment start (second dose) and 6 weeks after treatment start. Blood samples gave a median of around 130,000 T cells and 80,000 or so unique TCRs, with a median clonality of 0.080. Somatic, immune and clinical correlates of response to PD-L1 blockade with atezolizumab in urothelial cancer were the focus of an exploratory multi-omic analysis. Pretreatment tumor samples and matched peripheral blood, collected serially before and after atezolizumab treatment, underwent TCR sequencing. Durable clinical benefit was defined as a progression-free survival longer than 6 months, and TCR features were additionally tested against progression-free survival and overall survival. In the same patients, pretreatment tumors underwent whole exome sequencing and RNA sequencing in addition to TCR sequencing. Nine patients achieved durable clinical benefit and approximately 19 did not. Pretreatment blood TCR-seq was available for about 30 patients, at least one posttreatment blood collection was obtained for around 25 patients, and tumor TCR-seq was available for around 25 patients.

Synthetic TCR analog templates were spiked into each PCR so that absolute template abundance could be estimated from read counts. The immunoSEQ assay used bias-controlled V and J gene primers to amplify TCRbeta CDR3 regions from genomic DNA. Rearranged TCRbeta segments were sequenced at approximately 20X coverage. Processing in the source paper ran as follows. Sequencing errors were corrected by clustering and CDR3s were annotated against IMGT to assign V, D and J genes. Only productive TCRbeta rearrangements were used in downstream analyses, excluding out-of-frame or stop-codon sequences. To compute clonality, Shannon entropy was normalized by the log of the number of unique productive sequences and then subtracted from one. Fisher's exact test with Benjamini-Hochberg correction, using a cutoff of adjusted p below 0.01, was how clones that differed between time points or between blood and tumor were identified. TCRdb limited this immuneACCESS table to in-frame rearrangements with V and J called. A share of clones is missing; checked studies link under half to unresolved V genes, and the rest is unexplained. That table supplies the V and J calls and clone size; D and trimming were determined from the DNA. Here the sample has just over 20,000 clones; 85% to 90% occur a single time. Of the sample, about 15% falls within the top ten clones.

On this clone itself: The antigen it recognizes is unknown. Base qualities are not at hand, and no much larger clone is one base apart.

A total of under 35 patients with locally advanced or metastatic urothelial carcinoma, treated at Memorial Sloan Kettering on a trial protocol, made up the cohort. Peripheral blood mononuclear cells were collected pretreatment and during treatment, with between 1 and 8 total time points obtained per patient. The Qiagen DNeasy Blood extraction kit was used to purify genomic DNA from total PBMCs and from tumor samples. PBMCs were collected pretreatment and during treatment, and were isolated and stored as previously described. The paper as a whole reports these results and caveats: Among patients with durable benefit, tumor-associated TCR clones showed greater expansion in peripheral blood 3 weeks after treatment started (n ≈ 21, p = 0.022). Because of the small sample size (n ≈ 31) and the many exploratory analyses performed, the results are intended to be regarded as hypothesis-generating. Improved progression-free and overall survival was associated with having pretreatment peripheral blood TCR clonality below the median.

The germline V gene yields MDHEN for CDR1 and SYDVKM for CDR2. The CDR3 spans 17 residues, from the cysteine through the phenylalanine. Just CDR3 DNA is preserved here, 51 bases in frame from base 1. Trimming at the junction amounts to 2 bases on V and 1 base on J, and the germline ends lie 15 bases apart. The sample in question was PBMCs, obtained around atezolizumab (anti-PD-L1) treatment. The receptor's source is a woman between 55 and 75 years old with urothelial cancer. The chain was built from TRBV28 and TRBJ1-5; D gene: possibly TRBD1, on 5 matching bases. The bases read TGTGCCAGCAGTTTACGTGTTAGGGGAGGGAGCAATCAGCCCCAGCATTTT. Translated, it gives CASSLRVRGGSNQPQHF.